Shown below are 17 T cell receptor beta chains from a single sample sequenced in a study of T cells in Graves' hyperthyroidism and ophthalmopathy. Amplified TCR beta CDR3 regions came from RNA transcripts. First-round RT-PCR of the TCR CDR3 relied on the HTBI primer set. Each CDR3 protein is one row after TCRdb ran MiXCR on the multiplex PCR reads. The sample yields nearly 600,000 distinct CDR3 sequences, approximately 15% seen once. The sequencing sample was made of blood. These receptors were collected from a woman between 25 and 40 years old with Graves' hyperthyroidism that later progressed to Graves' ophthalmopathy.

In this sample, this clonotype turned up many times. The chain has TRBV18 and TRBJ2-5; D perhaps matches TRBD2 (5 bases). The V end was cut by 3 bases, the J end by 5 bases, with 10 bases between. The CDR3 runs 13 residues. Germline CDR1 KGHSH, CDR2 LQKENI. This CDR3 reads CASSPGEMETQYF. CDR3 coding DNA: TGTGCCAGCTCACCCGGGGAGATGGAGACCCAGTACTTC.

This clonotype appeared many times. Here the CDR3 DNA reads TGTGCCAGCAGTTTTCTACAGGCGGCTAATGAAAAACTGTTTTTT. The encoded protein is CASSFLQAANEKLFF. The V call is TRBV28, the J call TRBJ1-4; possibly TRBD1 for D (5 bases). The CDR3 contains 15 residues. Trimming took 3 bases from V and 3 from J, leaving 11 bases between them. In germline, CDR1 is MDHEN, CDR2 SYDVKM.

This clonotype occurred a few times. The V call is TRBV29-1, the J call TRBJ2-2; tentatively, D is TRBD1 or TRBD2 (5 bases each). This CDR3 region has 15 residues. CDR1 is SQVTM and CDR2 is ANQGSEA in the germline V gene. V was shortened by 5 bases and J by 5 bases, with 18 bases between the two germline ends. The CDR3 DNA is TGCAGCGTTAATCCGGGGCTGGGGTCGACCGGGGAGCTGTTTTTT. It translates to CSVNPGLGSTGELFF.

The chain recombines TRBV7-9 with TRBJ1-2, with D maybe TRBD1 (5 bases). This CDR3 comprises 13 residues. Germline V lookup: CDR1 SEHNR, CDR2 FQNEAQ (reference sequence). V lost 5 bases to trimming and J lost 6 bases, with 13 bases between them. CDR3 in DNA: TGTGCCAGCAGCCCGGGGGTTAGGGATGGCTACACCTTC. Its translation: CASSPGVRDGYTF.

There are a few counts of this clonotype. The chain combines TRBV29-1 with TRBJ2-7; TRBD2 might be the D (7 bases). The CDR3 has 16 residues. V was cut by 7 bases and J by 0 bases, with 22 bases left in between. Per the germline V gene, CDR1 is SQVTM and CDR2 is ANQGSEA. The CDR3 bases are TGCAGCGCCACGGGGGCTAGCGGAACCAACTCCTACGAGCAGTACTTC. This encodes CSATGASGTNSYEQYF.

In this sample, this clonotype turned up a few times. V usage is TRBV30 and J usage is TRBJ2-1, with 12 positions matching TRBD2. Trimming at V came to 6 bases and at J to 8 bases, leaving 8 bases not matched to a gene. Germline CDR1 is GTSNPN and CDR2 is SVGIG (reference sequence). The CDR3 length is 14 residues. CDR3 residues: CACRLAGGVDEQFF. Written as DNA, the CDR3 is TGTGCCTGTCGGCTAGCGGGAGGGGTGGATGAGCAGTTCTTC.

Many counts were recorded for this clonotype. This chain connects TRBV6-1 to TRBJ2-2; TRBD2 aligns across 8 bases. V lost 3 bases to trimming and J lost 2 bases; unmatched junction nucleotides: 8. CDR1 is MNHNS and CDR2 is SASEGT in the germline V gene. The CDR3 loop spans 17 amino acids. This CDR3 is CASSDRVLAVNTGELFF. The CDR3 bases are TGTGCCAGCAGTGACAGAGTACTAGCGGTTAACACCGGGGAGCTGTTTTTT.

This clonotype was seen repeatedly, ten times or more. The chain employs TRBV6-1 and TRBJ2-1; no definite D call. V was pared by 5 bases and J by 12 bases, with 14 bases between. Germline lookup yields CDR1 MNHNS and CDR2 SASEGT. The CDR3 has 12 amino acids. CDR3 sequence (DNA): TGTGCCAGCAGTAACAAGGTGGGCCCGCAGTTCTTC. Its translation is CASSNKVGPQFF.

This clonotype was counted at least ten times. This chain uses TRBV27 with TRBJ2-7; 10 positions match TRBD2. The trim removed 8 bases at V and 2 bases at J, leaving 12 bases unmatched. The CDR3 loop spans 16 amino acids. Germline V gives CDR1 MNHEY, CDR2 SMNVEV (reference sequence). Here the CDR3 DNA reads TGTGCCAGCGGAACAGTAAGGACTAGCGGAACCTACGAGCAGTACTTC. Translating gives CASGTVRTSGTYEQYF.

This clonotype was counted at least ten times. J is TRBJ2-1 and V is TRBV30; unclear D gene. The CDR3 is 13 residues long. V lost 4 bases and J lost 4, with 11 bases in between. CDR1 and CDR2 from the germline V gene are GTSNPN and SVGIG (reference sequence). The DNA of the CDR3 is TGTGCCTGGACCCACGTAGGTTACAATGAGCAGTTCTTC. Translation gives CAWTHVGYNEQFF.

This clonotype was picked up a small number of times. The chain combines TRBV9 with TRBJ2-7; D gene unclear. Per germline, CDR1 SGDLS and CDR2 YYNGEE. Trimming pared 0 bases from V and 3 bases from J, leaving 7 bases between. The CDR3 is 13 residues long. The CDR3 DNA is TGTGCCAGCAGCGTAGATGGAAACTACGAGCAGTACTTC. Translating it yields CASSVDGNYEQYF.

V and J are TRBV27 and TRBJ2-1; D is ambiguous. The CDR3 consists of 12 residues. V lost 6 bases, J lost 5 bases, and 8 bases lay in between. CDR1 is MNHEY and CDR2 is SMNVEV in the germline V gene (reference sequence). The CDR3 loop is CASRRAHNEQFF. The DNA of the CDR3 is TGTGCCAGCAGGAGAGCCCACAATGAGCAGTTCTTC.

This clonotype was seen repeatedly, ten times or more. The V gene is TRBV11-2, the J gene TRBJ2-1; 12 bases map to TRBD2. The CDR3 has 16 residues. J was trimmed by 10 bases and V by 5 bases; bases with no gene match: 12. Germline CDR1 reads SGHAT; CDR2 reads FQNNGV. CDR3 sequence (DNA): TGTGCCAGCAGCGCAACAGGACTAGCGGGGATTAGCGAGCAGTTCTTC. Its protein product is CASSATGLAGISEQFF.

In this sample, this clonotype turned up many times. The chain uses TRBV30 and TRBJ2-7; TRBD1 is a possible D gene (6 bases). The CDR3 covers 13 residues. CDR1 GTSNPN and CDR2 SVGIG come from the germline V gene (reference sequence). V lost 3 bases and J 2 bases, leaving 11 bases between the germline ends. The chain's CDR3 is CAWSGTTTYEQYF. The CDR3 DNA reads as TGTGCCTGGAGCGGGACAACTACCTACGAGCAGTACTTC.

The chain joins TRBV15 to TRBJ1-3; unclear D gene. Germline loops: CDR1 LNHNV, CDR2 YYDKDF (reference sequence). There are 18 residues in the CDR3. Trimming removed 0 bases from V and 1 base from J, with 16 bases in between. The CDR3 DNA follows: TGTGCCACCAGCAGAGATCCCATAGGGAAGGTATCTGGAAACACCATATATTTT. Translated: CATSRDPIGKVSGNTIYF.

The gene calls are TRBV18 and TRBJ2-7; a possible D gene is TRBD2 (6 bases). The length of the CDR3 is 14 residues. CDR1 KGHSH and CDR2 LQKENI come from the germline V gene. Trimming pared 5 bases from V and 4 bases from J, leaving 15 bases between. The CDR3 DNA sequence: TGTGCCAGCTCATCAGCTAGCGAGAATTACGAGCAGTACTTC. This sequence encodes CASSSASENYEQYF.

The sample holds many counts of this clonotype. V is TRBV7-2 and J is TRBJ2-4; TRBD2 matches 7 bases. The CDR3 is 15 amino acids. Germline CDR1 is SGHTA and CDR2 is FQGNSA. V lost 4 bases, J lost 3 bases, and 6 bases stayed unmatched. In DNA form, the CDR3 reads TGTGCCAGCAGCTACGGGGGGTGGGGCAAAAACATTCAGTACTTC. Translation: CASSYGGWGKNIQYF.